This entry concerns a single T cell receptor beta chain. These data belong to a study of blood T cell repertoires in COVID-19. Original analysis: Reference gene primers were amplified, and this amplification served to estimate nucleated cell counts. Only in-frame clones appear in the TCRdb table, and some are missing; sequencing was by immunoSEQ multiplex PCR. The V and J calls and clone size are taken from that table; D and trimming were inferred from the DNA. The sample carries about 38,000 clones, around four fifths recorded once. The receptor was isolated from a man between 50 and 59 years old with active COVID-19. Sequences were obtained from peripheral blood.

The CDR3 loop reads CASTGNTGELFF. The DNA of the CDR3 is TGCGCCAGCACAGGGAACACCGGGGAGCTGTTTTTT. The gene calls are TRBV5-1 and TRBJ2-2; no firm D call. This CDR3 is built from 12 residues. Deletions cut 6 bases from V and 1 base from J, with 4 bases between. Per the germline V gene, CDR1 is SGHRS and CDR2 is YFSETQ.